The 21 T cell receptor beta chains below all came from one sample that was sequenced in a study of cytomegalovirus exposure and HLA in healthy donors. This PCR relied on a set of 60 Vbeta primers and 13 Jbeta primers. Clones were sequenced by immunoSEQ multiplex PCR, and TCRdb holds only the in-frame ones, with some missing. The repertoire includes about 150,000 clones, approximately 84% of them detected once, and under 0.4% sits in the top ten. Sequences were obtained from PBMCs. The receptors were sampled from a boy aged 2 to 9 in good health and CMV-seronegative.

The J gene is TRBJ1-1, the V gene TRBV28, with D tentatively TRBD1 (5 bases). The CDR3 contains 15 residues. From germline, CDR1 is MDHEN and CDR2 SYDVKM. Trimming left V 4 bases short and J 2 bases short, with 14 bases between. For the CDR3, the DNA is TGTGCCAGCAGTTCCCTTGGGAGGGGCAACACTGAAGCTTTCTTT. Residues: CASSSLGRGNTEAFF.

The chain carries TRBV5-1 and TRBJ2-1; D unresolved. Germline CDR1 SGHRS, CDR2 YFSETQ. This CDR3 comprises 15 residues. Trimming took 0 bases from V and 7 from J, leaving 14 bases between them. The CDR3 nucleotides are TGCGCCAGCAGCTTGGCGGCAGCCTCTAGGAATGAGCAGTTCTTC. This gives the protein CASSLAAASRNEQFF.

The chain links TRBV2 to TRBJ2-7, with 10 bases that match TRBD2. The trim removed 4 bases at V and 4 bases at J, leaving 4 bases unmatched. Germline V gene data show CDR1 as SNHLY and CDR2 as FYNNEI. This CDR3 is built from 14 residues. The CDR3 DNA follows: TGTGCCAGCAGTGGGACTAGCGGCGTGTACGAGCAGTACTTC. Translated: CASSGTSGVYEQYF.

This clone was observed a few times. The chain joins TRBV2 to TRBJ1-1; 7 bases agree with TRBD1. Germline-derived CDR1 and CDR2 are SNHLY and FYNNEI. Trimming took 4 bases from V and 11 from J; bases not matched to a gene: 13. The CDR3 length is 14 residues. The CDR3 DNA reads as TGTGCCAGCAGTGTAAGGGGACAGATAGACGAGGCTTTCTTT. Its protein product is CASSVRGQIDEAFF.

The V and J genes are TRBV6-7 and TRBJ2-3; the match to TRBD1 covers 8 bases. TRBV6-7 is an ORF for which the function is uncertain. The CDR3 contains 15 residues. The junction had 8 bases not matched to a gene; V was cut back by 2 bases and J by 7 bases. The CDR3 sequence: CASSYPPDRANTQYF. CDR3 nucleotide sequence: TGTGCCAGCAGTTACCCCCCGGACAGGGCAAATACGCAGTATTTT.

The V call is TRBV2, the J call TRBJ2-1; tentative D call: TRBD1 (6 bases). In germline, CDR1 is SNHLY, CDR2 FYNNEI. V dropped 6 bases and J dropped 0 bases, with 6 bases sitting between them. CDR3 size: 13 residues. The CDR3 region is CASRGASYNEQFF. The CDR3 DNA reads TGTGCCAGCAGGGGGGCCTCCTACAATGAGCAGTTCTTC. The entire variable domain, with the rest obtained from reference TRBV2 and TRBJ2-1, is as follows: EPEVTQTPSHQVTQMGQEVILRCVPISNHLYFYWYRQILGQKVEFLVSFYNNEISEKSEIFDDQFSVERPDGSNFTLKIRSTKLEDSAMYFCASRGASYNEQFFGPGTRLTVL.

The CDR3 reads CASSEARFNRGNEKLFF. The DNA for the CDR3 is TGTGCCAGCAGTGAAGCGCGTTTTAACAGGGGAAATGAAAAACTGTTTTTT. V gene TRBV2 combines with J gene TRBJ1-4; 7 nucleotides line up with TRBD1. Trimming took 0 bases from V and 5 from J; bases not matched to a gene: 9. The CDR3 is made up of 17 amino acids. In germline, CDR1 is SNHLY, CDR2 FYNNEI.

The gene calls are TRBV7-8 and TRBJ2-1; D is unclear. CDR3 length equals 13 residues. Trimming cost V 2 bases and J 4 bases, with 6 bases left between them. Germline loops: CDR1 SGHVS, CDR2 FQNEAQ. CDR3 amino acids: CASSLIRYNEQFF. CDR3 bases: TGTGCCAGCAGCTTAATTCGTTACAATGAGCAGTTCTTC.

The count of this clone is one. The CDR3: CASSPLAGDAGELFF. Written as DNA, the CDR3 is TGTGCCAGCAGTCCTCTAGCGGGAGACGCCGGGGAGCTGTTTTTT. The rearrangement joins TRBV6-1 to TRBJ2-2; TRBD2 agrees at 10 bases. This CDR3 has 15 amino acids. Germline-derived CDR1 and CDR2 are MNHNS and SASEGT. V lost 5 bases to trimming and J lost 6 bases; unmatched junction nucleotides: 6.

The rearrangement links TRBV11-1 to TRBJ2-1; 8 bases match TRBD1. The germline V gene encodes CDR1 SGHAT and CDR2 FQDESV (reference sequence). CDR3 length: 15 residues. Trimming removed 3 bases from V and 6 bases from J; junction bases left unmatched: 7. In DNA, the CDR3 is TGTGCCAGCAGCTTTCGCACAGGGGGGATCAATGAGCAGTTCTTC. It is translated as CASSFRTGGINEQFF.

This clone was found once. The rearrangement links TRBV19 to TRBJ2-2, with 8 bases matching TRBD2. Germline CDR1 reads LNHDA; CDR2 reads SQIVND (reference sequence). This CDR3 is 18 amino acids long. V shed 7 bases, J shed 5 bases, and the junction held 18 bases outside the gene matches. In nucleotides, the CDR3 is TGTGCCAGTACCACAACCGTAGGACTAGCTGGTAGAACCGGGGAGCTGTTTTTT. Translating gives CASTTTVGLAGRTGELFF.

This clone was seen a handful of times. The chain has TRBV29-1 and TRBJ2-5; 7 nucleotides match TRBD1. The end of the DNA fits TRBJ2-7 better, so the J call may be wrong. Looked up from germline, CDR1 is SQVTM and CDR2 is ANQGSEA. This CDR3 region has 14 residues. In DNA form, the CDR3 reads TGCAGCGTTTCAGGGGGTCGGGGTTCCTACGAGCAGTACTTC. Protein sequence: CSVSGGRGSYEQYF.

The rearrangement joins TRBV25-1 to TRBJ2-5, with TRBD1 matching over 8 bases. The J call is uncertain, as TRBJ2-7 better fits the DNA end. This CDR3 has 16 amino acids. Germline CDR1 is MGHDK and CDR2 is SYGVNS. The CDR3 DNA sequence: TGTGCCAGCAGTGCGGGTCACAGGGGGAGCTCCTACGAGCAGTACTTC. Protein product: CASSAGHRGSSYEQYF.

The chain recombines TRBV7-8 with TRBJ2-7; 11 bases map to TRBD1. From germline, CDR1 is SGHVS and CDR2 FQNEAQ. V trimming: 5 bases; J trimming: 5 bases; junction bases outside the gene matches: 8. The CDR3 is 15 amino acids. The CDR3 here is CASSPRGQGAHEQYF. For the CDR3, the DNA is TGTGCCAGCAGCCCGAGAGGACAGGGGGCCCACGAGCAGTACTTC.

V gene TRBV7-9 combines with J gene TRBJ2-7, with 7 bases that match TRBD2. In germline, CDR1 is SEHNR, CDR2 FQNEAQ (reference sequence). The junction had 12 bases not matched to a gene; V was cut back by 1 base and J by 0 bases. This CDR3 spans 18 amino acids. The CDR3 sequence: CASSLDRAGASNSYEQYF. The DNA for the CDR3 is TGTGCCAGCAGCTTAGATAGGGCGGGAGCTTCGAACTCCTACGAGCAGTACTTC.

The sample holds one count of this clone. The chain couples TRBV6-6 to TRBJ2-5; maybe TRBD1 (6 bases). Trimming took 7 bases from V and 2 from J, leaving 20 bases between them. Germline CDR1 is MNHNY and CDR2 is SVGAGI (reference sequence). The CDR3 has 16 amino acids. The DNA of the CDR3 is TGTGCCAGCACTAACAGGGTGGGCACGATTCAAGAGACCCAGTACTTC. Its protein is CASTNRVGTIQETQYF.

The chain uses TRBV5-4 and TRBJ1-2; TRBD1 matches 8 bases. J gave up 6 bases and V 3 bases, and 13 bases lay outside the gene matches. Germline V gene lookup returns CDR1 SGHNT and CDR2 YYREEE (reference sequence). The CDR3 is 16 residues long. The CDR3 DNA is TGTGCCAGCAGCTCCAGTACAACAGGGGGATTAGATGGCTACACCTTC. It translates to CASSSSTTGGLDGYTF.

This clone has only a few counts. The rearrangement uses TRBV5-1 and TRBJ2-3; perhaps TRBD1 as D (5 bases). Germline CDR1 reads SGHRS; CDR2 reads YFSETQ. Trimming took off 8 bases at V and 2 bases at J, with 9 bases between the two ends. This CDR3 contains 12 residues. CDR3 DNA sequence: TGCGCCAGTTCGACAGACACAGATACGCAGTATTTT. Translating it yields CASSTDTDTQYF.

The V and J genes are TRBV28 and TRBJ1-1; D perhaps matches TRBD1 (6 bases). Per the germline V gene, CDR1 is MDHEN and CDR2 is SYDVKM. This CDR3 comprises 13 residues. Between the trimmed V and J ends, which lost 8 bases and 1 base, there was a span of 11 bases. CDR3 protein: CASAWGRNTEAFF. The DNA of the CDR3 is TGTGCCAGCGCCTGGGGGCGGAACACTGAAGCTTTCTTT. Using reference TRBV28 and TRBJ1-1 for the parts outside the CDR3, the full variable domain is DVKVTQSSRYLVKRTGEKVFLECVQDMDHENMFWYRQDPGLGLRLIYFSYDVKMKEKGDIPEGYSVSREKKERFSLILESASTNQTSMYLCASAWGRNTEAFFGQGTRLTVV.

The rearrangement joins TRBV6-5 to TRBJ2-7; a weak D match, TRBD1 (6 bases). This CDR3 has 13 residues. Germline values: CDR1 MNHEY, CDR2 SVGAGI. Trimming pared 6 bases from V and 3 bases from J, leaving 12 bases between. The CDR3 coding sequence is TGTGCCAGCAGCTACATACAGGGCTACGAGCAGTACTTC. Amino acids: CASSYIQGYEQYF.

This chain joins TRBV5-1 and TRBJ2-6, with TRBD1 as a possible D gene (5 bases). V shed 0 bases and J shed 3 bases, with 7 bases lying between them. The germline V gene encodes CDR1 SGHRS and CDR2 YFSETQ. This CDR3 region has 15 residues. Here the CDR3 DNA reads TGCGCCAGCAGCTTGGTAGGGGTTGGGGCCAACGTCCTGACTTTC. It specifies CASSLVGVGANVLTF. Complete variable domain (other parts from reference TRBV5-1 and TRBJ2-6): KAGVTQTPRYLIKTRGQQVTLSCSPISGHRSVSWYQQTPGQGLQFLFEYFSETQRNKGNFPGRFSGRQFSNSRSEMNVSTLELGDSALYLCASSLVGVGANVLTFGAGSRLTVL.